Below are 24 T cell receptor beta chains sequenced from a single sample in a study of CD8 T cells in ankylosing spondylitis. TCRdb fed the 5' RACE reads into MiXCR, producing one record per CDR3 protein. The sample gives 250,000 to 300,000 distinct CDR3 sequences, over 15% of which show up once; less than 35% is in the top ten. The sequencing input was blood, either unsorted or a sorted T cell fraction (not recorded which). These receptors were taken from a male donor with ankylosing spondylitis or in good health (not recorded which).

The V call is TRBV19, the J call TRBJ2-7; D is undetermined. The CDR3 runs to 14 residues. Germline V gives CDR1 LNHDA, CDR2 SQIVND (reference sequence). With 2 bases removed from V and 5 bases from J, the gap between germline ends came to 13 bases. CDR3 loop: CASSIRPLIDEQYF. The CDR3 region has the DNA TGTGCCAGTAGTATAAGACCCTTGATCGACGAGCAGTACTTC.

This clonotype was found many times. One end of the junction does not line up with germline, which may come from a read error. This chain joins TRBV7-9 and TRBJ2-7; D gene ambiguous. The CDR3 totals 9 residues. Germline loops: CDR1 SEHNR, CDR2 FQNEAQ (reference sequence). CDR3: CANSTLRAF. The CDR3, as DNA: TGTGCCAACTCGACCCTCCGGGCCTTC.

The chain is built from TRBV12-3 or TRBV12-4 and TRBJ2-7, with a weak D call TRBD2 (6 bases). CDR3 length: 17 residues. V was pared by 3 bases and J by 3 bases, with 21 bases between. The CDR3 nucleotides are TGTGCCAGCAGTTTCCTTCCGGCGGGACGTGGGATCTACGAGCAGTACTTC. It codes for CASSFLPAGRGIYEQYF.

The V call is TRBV6-5, the J call TRBJ1-5; D is undetermined. This CDR3 has 16 amino acids. Trimming shortened V by 0 bases and J by 5 bases, and 14 bases separated the two germline ends. Germline V gene sequence: CDR1 MNHEY, CDR2 SVGAGI. In nucleotides, the CDR3 is TGTGCCAGCAGTTACTCGCTACTGCGGGTTGATCAGCCCCAGCATTTT. Protein sequence: CASSYSLLRVDQPQHF.

This clonotype was observed a handful of times. V and J are TRBV27 and TRBJ2-3; no clear D. V was trimmed by 4 bases and J by 0 bases, leaving 20 bases between them. Germline CDR1 is MNHEY and CDR2 is SMNVEV (reference sequence). This CDR3 has 18 amino acids. The CDR3: CASSSAPYDTSSTDTQYF. CDR3 nucleotide sequence: TGTGCCAGCAGTTCCGCCCCATATGACACCTCTAGCACAGATACGCAGTATTTT.

This clonotype was counted between two and nine times. J is TRBJ2-3 and V is TRBV11-2; perhaps TRBD2 as D (5 bases). CDR3 length: 15 amino acids. Germline-derived CDR1 and CDR2 are SGHAT and FQNNGV. Trimming took 3 bases from V and 0 from J, leaving 10 bases between them. CDR3 in amino acids: CASSFGGGSTDTQYF. The CDR3, as DNA: TGTGCCAGCAGCTTCGGTGGCGGGAGCACAGATACGCAGTATTTT.

The chain links TRBV2 to TRBJ2-1; 8 positions match TRBD2. Germline CDR1 reads SNHLY; CDR2 reads FYNNEI. The CDR3 is 18 amino acids. V lost 3 bases, J lost 0 bases, and 10 bases stayed unmatched. CDR3 sequence reads: CASSDSGSGGLSYNEQFF. The CDR3 nucleotides are TGTGCCAGCAGTGACTCGGGTTCGGGGGGGCTCTCCTACAATGAGCAGTTCTTC.

This chain connects TRBV12-3 or TRBV12-4 to TRBJ2-3; D is undetermined. The V end was cut by 3 bases, the J end by 6 bases, with 19 bases between. CDR3 length equals 16 residues. The CDR3 loop reads CASSFAGVYTGDTQYF. The CDR3 bases are TGTGCCAGCAGTTTCGCCGGAGTCTACACTGGCGATACGCAGTATTTT.

The table lists this clonotype with many counts. This chain connects TRBV29-1 to TRBJ2-7; D possibly matches TRBD1 or TRBD2 (5 bases each). Germline CDR1 and CDR2: SQVTM and ANQGSEA. CDR3 size: 12 residues. Trimming took off 6 bases at V and 3 bases at J, with 12 bases between the two ends. The CDR3 region is CSVRDEDYEQYF. The CDR3 DNA reads as TGCAGCGTCCGGGACGAAGACTACGAGCAGTACTTC.

In its sample, this clonotype was seen once. The chain carries TRBV5-5 and TRBJ2-7; tentatively, D is TRBD1 (5 bases). CDR3 size: 13 residues. CDR1 and CDR2 (germline): SGHKS, YYEKEE (reference sequence). With 0 bases removed from V and 7 bases from J, the gap between germline ends came to 11 bases. The CDR3 DNA reads as TGTGCCAGCAGCTTGGGTCCAGGGCTAGAGCAGTACTTC. It yields the protein CASSLGPGLEQYF.

The J gene is TRBJ2-2, the V gene TRBV4-1, with D possibly TRBD2 on 5 matching bases. The ends were cut back, 2 bases at V and 9 bases at J, with 13 bases in the middle. The V gene's germline CDR1 is MGHRA and CDR2 YSYEKL. This CDR3 is 14 amino acids long. The CDR3 region is CASSQPGLARELFF. The CDR3 DNA reads as TGCGCCAGCAGCCAACCAGGACTCGCTCGGGAGCTGTTTTTT.

V is TRBV11-2 and J is TRBJ2-1; maybe TRBD2 (6 bases). Trimming left V 1 base short and J 4 bases short, with 11 bases between. From germline, CDR1 is SGHAT and CDR2 FQNNGV. This CDR3 is built from 15 residues. CDR3 region: CASSLVLAEYNEQFF. CDR3 coding DNA: TGTGCCAGCAGCTTAGTACTAGCAGAATACAATGAGCAGTTCTTC.

This chain uses TRBV2 with TRBJ2-3; D remains unclear. V was clipped by 8 bases and J by 3 bases, with 9 bases between them. Germline V gene sequence: CDR1 SNHLY, CDR2 FYNNEI. The CDR3 loop spans 12 amino acids. The CDR3 nucleotides read TGTGCCAGCCTGGGTAGAACAGATACGCAGTATTTT. Translation gives CASLGRTDTQYF.

This clonotype was recorded at least ten times. This chain connects TRBV7-9 to TRBJ2-2; tentative D call: TRBD1 (6 bases). CDR3 length equals 13 residues. V was clipped by 5 bases and J by 4 bases, with 8 bases between them. The germline V gene encodes CDR1 SEHNR and CDR2 FQNEAQ (reference sequence). The CDR3 DNA is TGTGCCAGCAGCCCGGACAGCACCGGGGAGCTGTTTTTT. Its protein product is CASSPDSTGELFF.

The table lists this clonotype with many counts. This sequence joins TRBV7-8 and TRBJ2-7, with TRBD2 matching over 7 bases. The J segment lost 0 bases and the V segment lost 1 base, leaving 3 bases of the junction unmatched. CDR1 is SGHVS and CDR2 is FQNEAQ in the germline V gene. The CDR3 consists of 15 residues. The chain's CDR3 is CASSLGSGYSYEQYF. CDR3 nucleotides: TGTGCCAGCAGCTTAGGTAGCGGGTACTCCTACGAGCAGTACTTC.

This clonotype occurred many times. This rearrangement joins TRBV5-1 to TRBJ2-3; 7 nucleotides align to TRBD2. CDR3 length: 16 residues. Germline V gene sequence: CDR1 SGHRS, CDR2 YFSETQ. V lost 0 bases and J lost 2; bases outside the gene matches: 6. CDR3 nucleotide sequence: TGCGCCAGCAGCTTGGATGTAGCGGGTAACACAGATACGCAGTATTTT. The encoded protein is CASSLDVAGNTDTQYF.

The V gene is TRBV6-5, the J gene TRBJ1-5, with a possible D match to TRBD1 (6 bases). Germline-derived CDR1 and CDR2 are MNHEY and SVGAGI. The CDR3 runs to 16 residues. Trimming stripped 2 bases from V and 2 bases from J, with 13 bases between. The CDR3 reads CASSYPGEDGNQPQHF. The DNA of the CDR3 is TGTGCCAGCAGTTACCCAGGGGAGGATGGCAATCAGCCCCAGCATTTT.

This clonotype occurred a few times. The rearrangement uses TRBV27 and TRBJ2-7; the match to TRBD1 covers 8 bases. The CDR3 totals 14 residues. Germline CDR1 reads MNHEY; CDR2 reads SMNVEV (reference sequence). Germline trimming cut 6 bases from V and 5 bases from J; bases unmatched to any gene: 9. CDR3 loop: CASRKDRDSNEQYF. In DNA form, the CDR3 reads TGTGCCAGCAGGAAGGACAGGGATTCCAACGAGCAGTACTTC.

This clonotype was recorded a few times. The genes are TRBV19 and TRBJ2-7; weak D call: TRBD1 (6 bases). The CDR3 loop spans 13 amino acids. Germline CDR1 LNHDA, CDR2 SQIVND (reference sequence). The ends were cut back, 3 bases at V and 4 bases at J, with 10 bases in the middle. The CDR3 here is CASSIGRGYEQYF. Written as DNA, the CDR3 is TGTGCCAGTAGTATCGGCAGGGGTTACGAGCAGTACTTC.

The V call is TRBV12-3 or TRBV12-4, the J call TRBJ2-7, with D possibly matching TRBD1 (5 bases). CDR3 length: 13 residues. Deletions cut 5 bases from V and 2 bases from J, with 10 bases between. CDR3 amino acids: CASSPGHTYEQYF. The CDR3 nucleotides read TGTGCCAGCAGTCCCGGACACACCTACGAGCAGTACTTC.

This clonotype was observed a few times. The chain joins TRBV5-6 to TRBJ2-3, with 7 positions matching TRBD2. V trimming: 4 bases; J trimming: 0 bases; junction bases outside the gene matches: 5. Germline CDR1 and CDR2: SGHDT and YYEEEE. There are 15 residues in the CDR3. The CDR3 spells CASSVGTTSTDTQYF. The CDR3 DNA reads as TGTGCCAGCAGCGTCGGGACTACTAGCACAGATACGCAGTATTTT.

This clonotype occurred many times. The chain combines TRBV29-1 with TRBJ2-1; D is possibly TRBD2 (6 bases). Per the germline V gene, CDR1 is SQVTM and CDR2 is ANQGSEA. V was trimmed by 1 base and J by 4 bases, leaving 17 bases between them. The CDR3 covers 16 residues. DNA of the CDR3: TGCAGCGTTGAAGGGCTCTCCAGCGGGCTTTACAATGAGCAGTTCTTC. Protein sequence: CSVEGLSSGLYNEQFF.

This clonotype has only a few counts. The chain carries TRBV27 and TRBJ1-2, with TRBD1 identical over 9 bases. Per the germline V gene, CDR1 is MNHEY and CDR2 is SMNVEV (reference sequence). Unmatched junction bases numbered 6, after V lost 6 bases and J lost 7 bases. The CDR3 runs to 13 residues. The chain's CDR3 is CASRPTGGGGYTF. DNA for the CDR3: TGTGCCAGCAGACCCACAGGGGGCGGTGGCTACACCTTC.

This clonotype was seen at least ten times. The chain has TRBV5-1 and TRBJ2-7; a weak D match, TRBD2 (6 bases). Trimming left V 0 bases short and J 0 bases short, with 13 bases between. The CDR3 sequence is 16 residues long. The V gene's germline CDR1 is SGHRS and CDR2 YFSETQ. The CDR3 is CASSLEEGRSSYEQYF. DNA of the CDR3: TGCGCCAGCAGCTTGGAGGAGGGCCGATCCTCCTACGAGCAGTACTTC.